This TCR beta chain came from a study of blood T cell repertoires in COVID-19. Across the study: Samples came from the United States, Italy and Spain, spanning acute and convalescent COVID-19. From T cells, B-cell-depleted T cells, or PBMCs came the material, which was cDNA or gDNA.

Original analysis: Amplification from reference gene primers served as the basis for estimated nucleated cell counts. The assay was immunoSEQ multiplex PCR, and TCRdb's table has in-frame clones only and misses some. V, J and clone size are taken as reported in that table, and D and trimming were inferred from the DNA itself. This table has about 160,000 clones, roughly 83% appearing once. This CDR3 is 13 amino acids long. V shed 5 bases and J shed 2 bases, with 9 bases lying between them. Among Cohort 3 donors, those recovered had two negative PCRs, clearance, or symptom resolution. This TCR derives from a woman aged 45-60 years who had recovered from COVID-19. Material for sequencing was PBMCs or T cells enriched from blood (not recorded which). This chain links TRBV12-3 or TRBV12-4 with TRBJ1-1, with unresolved D. In nucleotides, the CDR3 is TGTGCCAGCAGTCCCGACACAAACACTGAAGCTTTCTTT. This translates into CASSPDTNTEAFF.